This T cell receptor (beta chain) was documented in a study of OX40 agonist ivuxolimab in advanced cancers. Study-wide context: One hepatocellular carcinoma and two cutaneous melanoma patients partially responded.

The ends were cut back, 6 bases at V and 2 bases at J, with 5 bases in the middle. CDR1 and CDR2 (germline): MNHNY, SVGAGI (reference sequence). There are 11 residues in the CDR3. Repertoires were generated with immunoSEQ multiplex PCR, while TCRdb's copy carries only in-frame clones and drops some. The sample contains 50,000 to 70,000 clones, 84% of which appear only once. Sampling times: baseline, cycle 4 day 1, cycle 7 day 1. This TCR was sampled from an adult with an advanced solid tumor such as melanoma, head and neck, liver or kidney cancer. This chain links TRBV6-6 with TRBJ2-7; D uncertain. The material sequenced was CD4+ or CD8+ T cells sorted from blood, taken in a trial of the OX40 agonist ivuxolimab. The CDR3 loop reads CASRKTYEQYF. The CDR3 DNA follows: TGTGCCAGCAGAAAGACCTACGAGCAGTACTTC.